This note documents a single TCR beta chain sequence. The sample belongs to a study of cytomegalovirus exposure and HLA in healthy donors. The PCR contained 60 Vbeta and 13 Jbeta primers. Profiling relied on immunoSEQ multiplex PCR, and the TCRdb table lists in-frame clones only, not all of them. Here the sample spans 170,000 or so clones, 65% to 80% being singletons. Trimming cost V 5 bases and J 1 base; bases outside gene matches: 5. Looked up from germline, CDR1 is LGHNA and CDR2 is YNFKEQ. The CDR3 has 17 residues. This sequence originates from a woman younger than 45 in good health and CMV-seronegative. This chain links TRBV4-2 with TRBJ2-5, with TRBD2 matching 15 bases. The sequenced material came from PBMCs. CDR3 sequence (DNA): TGTGCCAGCAGCGGAGGGGGACTAGCGGGGGGCCAAGAGACCCAGTACTTC. It is translated as CASSGGGLAGGQETQYF.